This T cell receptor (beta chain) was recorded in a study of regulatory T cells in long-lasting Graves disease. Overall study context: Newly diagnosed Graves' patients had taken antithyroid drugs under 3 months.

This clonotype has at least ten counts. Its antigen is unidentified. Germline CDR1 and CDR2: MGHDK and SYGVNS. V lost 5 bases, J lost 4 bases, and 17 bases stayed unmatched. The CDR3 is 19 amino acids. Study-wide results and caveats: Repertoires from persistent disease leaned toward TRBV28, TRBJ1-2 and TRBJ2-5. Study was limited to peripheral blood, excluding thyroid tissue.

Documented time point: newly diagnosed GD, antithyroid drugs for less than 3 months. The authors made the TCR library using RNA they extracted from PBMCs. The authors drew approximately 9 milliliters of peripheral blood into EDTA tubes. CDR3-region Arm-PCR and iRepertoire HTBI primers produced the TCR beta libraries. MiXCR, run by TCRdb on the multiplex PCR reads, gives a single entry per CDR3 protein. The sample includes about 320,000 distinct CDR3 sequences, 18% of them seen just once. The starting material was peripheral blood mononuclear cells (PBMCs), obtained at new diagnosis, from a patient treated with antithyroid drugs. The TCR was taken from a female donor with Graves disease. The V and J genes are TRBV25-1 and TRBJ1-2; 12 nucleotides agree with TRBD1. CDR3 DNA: TGTGCCAGCAGTCGTGGACTGCCGGGACAGGGGGCTGGAGGCTATGGCTACACCTTC. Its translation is CASSRGLPGQGAGGYGYTF.